The entry below describes one T cell receptor (beta chain). Antigen specificity is unknown. The CDR3 has 13 amino acids. The V and J ends lost 10 bases and 3 bases respectively, with 15 bases between them. Germline loops: CDR1 ENHRY, CDR2 SYGVKD. The sample is drawn from a study of shared clonotypes between healthy human individuals. Study-wide context: The study drew on a couple of women and a few men aged 18 to 49 as donors. The study's findings and limits: Genetic and exposure-history diversity was limited by the small donor number.

Here immunoSEQ multiplex PCR was the method, and the copy in TCRdb shows in-frame clones only, minus some. The sample consists of about 2,500,000 clones, just over 90% of them appearing once. This TCR was recovered from a man between 18 and 29 years old in good health. Sequenced input: naive CD4+ T cells sorted from blood. Specified subset: CD45RA+ positively selected. V gene TRBV10-3 combines with J gene TRBJ1-1, with a tentative D call TRBD1 (5 bases). CDR3 nucleotide sequence: TGTGCCACCGTCGGAAGGGGATACACTGAAGCTTTCTTT. This sequence encodes CATVGRGYTEAFF.